This T cell receptor (beta chain) is drawn from a study of cytomegalovirus exposure and HLA in healthy donors. Study-wide context: Later, an analysis reported that the 110 or so validation repertoires had used the same platform as the approximately 670 first-cohort repertoires.

This CDR3 comprises 15 residues. General observations from the study: The dataset shows that most TCR sequences were rare, while some public TCRs occurred in many donors.

Libraries were prepared by immunoSEQ multiplex PCR; TCRdb keeps only in-frame clonotypes and omits some of them. Of 200,000 to 250,000 clones listed, just over 90% are singletons. To note about this clone: Its antigen is currently unknown.

An approximately 130-subject validation cohort, separate from the approximately 700-subject first cohort, supplied the donors. The clonotype originates from a young woman in good health and CMV-seronegative. Material: PBMCs. The chain uses TRBV21-1 and TRBJ1-1; the listed D gene, TRBD1, was not tested against the DNA. TRBV21-1 is a listed pseudogene. CDR3 loop: CASSIGTGLGTEAFF. CDR3 bases: TGTGCCAGCAGCATAGGGACAGGACTGGGGACTGAAGCTTTCTTT.